This T cell receptor (beta chain) was recorded in a study of shared clonotypes between healthy human individuals. Across the whole study: Three CD4 naive, three CD4 memory, two CD8 naive and one CD8 memory plate were used per donor.

Note on this clone: Antigen specificity is unknown. The junction departs from germline at one end; a sequencing error may be responsible.

Per germline, CDR1 SEHNR and CDR2 FQNEAQ (reference sequence). This CDR3 contains 13 residues. General study results and limits: Non-shared clonotypes had lower generation probabilities than those shared by all four donors.

Profiled with immunoSEQ multiplex PCR; TCRdb holds only in-frame clones, not every one. The sample consists of about 2.2 million clones, approximately 92% of them appearing once. CD8 cells regarded as naive lacked CD45RO, were positively chosen for CCR7, and omitted terminally differentiated effector memory CD45RA+ cells. What was sequenced was naive CD8+ T cells from PBMCs. The V and J genes are TRBV7-9 and TRBJ1-1; no definite D call. The sequence was obtained from a man between 18 and 29 years old in good health. Some clones in this sample may be carry-over from other donors' samples. The CDR3: CASSAPGNPEAFF. In DNA, the CDR3 is TGTGCCAGCAGCGCCCCGGGGAACCCTGAAGCTTTCTTT.